This T cell receptor (beta chain) was sequenced for a study of cytotoxic CD8 clonotypes in ibrutinib-treated CLL. Across the study: The group held more than 10 relapsed/refractory and about 14 treatment-naive patients, with 17 IGHV unmutated.

Repertoires were generated with immunoSEQ multiplex PCR, while TCRdb's copy carries only in-frame clones and drops some. The repertoire holds fewer than 400,000 clones, with roughly two thirds as singletons. Trimming cost V 0 bases and J 11 bases, with 10 bases left between them. Looked up from germline, CDR1 is WNHNN and CDR2 is SYGVQD (reference sequence). The CDR3 spans 12 residues. The rearrangement links TRBV10-1 to TRBJ1-1; tentatively, D is TRBD1 (6 bases). The sequences come from PBMCs, collected after 36 months of ibrutinib treatment. This TCR was recovered from a human donor with chronic lymphocytic leukemia. CDR3 amino acids: CASSESTGTAFF. In nucleotides, the CDR3 is TGCGCCAGCAGTGAGTCTACAGGGACGGCTTTCTTT.